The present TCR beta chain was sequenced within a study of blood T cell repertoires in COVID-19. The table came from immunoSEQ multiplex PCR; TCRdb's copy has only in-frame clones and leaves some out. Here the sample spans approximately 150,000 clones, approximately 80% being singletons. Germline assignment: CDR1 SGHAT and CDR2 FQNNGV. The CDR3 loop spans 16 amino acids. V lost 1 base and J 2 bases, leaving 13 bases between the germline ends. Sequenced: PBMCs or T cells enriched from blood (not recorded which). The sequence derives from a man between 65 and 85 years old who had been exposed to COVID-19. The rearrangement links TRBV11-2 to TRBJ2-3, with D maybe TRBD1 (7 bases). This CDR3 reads CASSLAPGGFTDTQYF. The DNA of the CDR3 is TGTGCCAGCAGCTTAGCCCCAGGGGGGTTCACAGATACGCAGTATTTT.